This T cell receptor (beta chain) was sequenced for a study of read filtering for tumor transcriptome and immune sequencing. Molecular barcoded adaptors covering alpha/delta and beta/gamma chains were used on approximately 400 ng RNA. MiXCR was run by TCRdb on the reads, yielding one entry per CDR3 protein. The sample contains approximately 57,000 distinct CDR3 sequences, 10% to 15% of which appear only once. The specimen sequenced was a population of CD138-negative cells sorted from bone marrow. The TCR comes from a donor at least 40 years old with multiple myeloma.

Here the CDR3 reads CASSQGSGGAYNEQFF. The CDR3 nucleotides read TGTGCCAGCAGCCAAGGTAGCGGGGGAGCCTACAATGAGCAGTTCTTC. The chain couples TRBV14 to TRBJ2-1; 9 bases are shared with TRBD2. Unmatched junction bases numbered 3, after V lost 1 base and J lost 2 bases. This CDR3 has 16 residues. Germline V gene data show CDR1 as SGHDN and CDR2 as FVKESK.